This T cell receptor (beta chain) is from a study of blood T cell repertoires in COVID-19. The assay was immunoSEQ multiplex PCR, and TCRdb's table has in-frame clones only and misses some. The sample holds about 250,000 clones; roughly 84% are singletons and the top ten take 2% to 2.5%. Germline V lookup: CDR1 MNHEY, CDR2 SVGAGI. Deletions cut 7 bases from V and 7 bases from J, with 16 bases between. This CDR3 is built from 13 residues. The TCR comes from a woman between 35 and 50 years old who had recovered from COVID-19. Sequencing was performed on peripheral blood. The chain recombines TRBV6-5 with TRBJ1-2; no clear D gene. DNA for the CDR3: TGTGCCAGCACCGTTTTTCGGGGATCTGGCTACACCTTC. It translates to CASTVFRGSGYTF.